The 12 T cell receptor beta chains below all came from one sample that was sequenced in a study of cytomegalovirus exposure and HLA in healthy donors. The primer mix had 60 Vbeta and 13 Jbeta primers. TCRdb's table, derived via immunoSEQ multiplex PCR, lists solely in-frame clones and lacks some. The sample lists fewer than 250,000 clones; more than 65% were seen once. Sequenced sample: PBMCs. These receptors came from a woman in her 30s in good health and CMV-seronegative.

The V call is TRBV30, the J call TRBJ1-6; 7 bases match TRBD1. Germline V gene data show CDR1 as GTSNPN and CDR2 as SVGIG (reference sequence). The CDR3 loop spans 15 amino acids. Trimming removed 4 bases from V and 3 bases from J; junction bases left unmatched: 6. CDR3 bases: TGTGCCTGGACTAGGGGGACAGTCTATAATTCACCCCTCCACTTT. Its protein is CAWTRGTVYNSPLHF.

CDR3 coding DNA: TGCGCCGGGACAGACTACGAGCAGTACTTC. It is translated as CAGTDYEQYF. The V gene is TRBV5-1, the J gene TRBJ2-7; 7 nucleotides line up with TRBD1. V gave up 10 bases and J gave up 3 bases; unmatched junction bases: 1. In germline, CDR1 is SGHRS, CDR2 YFSETQ. This CDR3 region has 10 residues.

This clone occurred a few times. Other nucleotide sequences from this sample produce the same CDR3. The CDR3 spells CASSVGGTGSYEQYF. The CDR3 bases are TGTGCCAGCAGCGTAGGCGGGACAGGCTCCTACGAGCAGTACTTC. The chain is built from TRBV9 and TRBJ2-7; 8 bases are a match to TRBD1. Germline V gives CDR1 SGDLS, CDR2 YYNGEE. The CDR3 has 15 amino acids. V shed 0 bases, J shed 0 bases, and the junction held 2 bases outside the gene matches. Together with reference TRBV9 and TRBJ2-7, the CDR3 gives the full variable domain: DSGVTQTPKHLITATGQRVTLRCSPRSGDLSVYWYQQSLDQGLQFLIQYYNGEERAKGNILERFSAQQFPDLHSELNLSSLELGDSALYFCASSVGGTGSYEQYFGPGTRLTVT.

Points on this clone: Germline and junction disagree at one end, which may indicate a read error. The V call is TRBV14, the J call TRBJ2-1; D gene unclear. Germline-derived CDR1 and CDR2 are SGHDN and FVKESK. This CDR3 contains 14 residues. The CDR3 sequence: CATSQVPSTHAQFF. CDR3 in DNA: TGTGCCACCAGCCAAGTCCCTAGTACACATGCGCAGTTCTTC.

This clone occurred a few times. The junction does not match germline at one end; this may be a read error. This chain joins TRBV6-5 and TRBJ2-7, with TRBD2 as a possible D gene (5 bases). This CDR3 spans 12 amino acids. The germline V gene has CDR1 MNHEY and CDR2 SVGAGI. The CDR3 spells CASSQDSYEQCF. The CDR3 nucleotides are TGTGCCAGCAGTCAGGACTCCTACGAGCAGTGCTTC.

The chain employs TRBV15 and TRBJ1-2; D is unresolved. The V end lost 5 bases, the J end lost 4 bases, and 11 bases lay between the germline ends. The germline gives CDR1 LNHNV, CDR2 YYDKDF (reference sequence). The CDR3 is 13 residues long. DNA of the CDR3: TGTGCCACCAGCCCCCGGGGATTCTATGGCTACACCTTC. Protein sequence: CATSPRGFYGYTF.

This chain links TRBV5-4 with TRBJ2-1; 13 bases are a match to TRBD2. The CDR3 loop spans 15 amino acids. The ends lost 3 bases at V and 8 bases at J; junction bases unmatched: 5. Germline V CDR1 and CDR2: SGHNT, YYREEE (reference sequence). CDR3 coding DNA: TGTGCCAGCAGCTCGCGACTAGCGGGGGGCCATGAGCAGTTCTTC. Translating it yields CASSSRLAGGHEQFF.

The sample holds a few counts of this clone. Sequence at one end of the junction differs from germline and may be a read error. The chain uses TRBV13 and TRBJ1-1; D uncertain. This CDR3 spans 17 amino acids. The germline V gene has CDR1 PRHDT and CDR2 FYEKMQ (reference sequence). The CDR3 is CASSLEWVEGVFTEAFF. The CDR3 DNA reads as TGTGCCAGCAGTTTAGAGTGGGTGGAGGGCGTATTCACTGAAGCTTTCTTT.

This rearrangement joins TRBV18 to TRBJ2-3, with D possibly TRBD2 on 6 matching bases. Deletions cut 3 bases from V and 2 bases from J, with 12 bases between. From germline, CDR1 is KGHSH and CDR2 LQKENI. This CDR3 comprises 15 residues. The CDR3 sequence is CASSPKASVTDTQYF. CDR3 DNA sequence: TGTGCCAGCTCACCTAAGGCTAGCGTCACAGATACGCAGTATTTT. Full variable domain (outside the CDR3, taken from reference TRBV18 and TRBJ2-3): NAGVMQNPRHLVRRRGQEARLRCSPMKGHSHVYWYRQLPEEGLKFMVYLQKENIIDESGMPKERFSAEFPKEGPSILRIQQVVRGDSAAYFCASSPKASVTDTQYFGPGTRLTVL.

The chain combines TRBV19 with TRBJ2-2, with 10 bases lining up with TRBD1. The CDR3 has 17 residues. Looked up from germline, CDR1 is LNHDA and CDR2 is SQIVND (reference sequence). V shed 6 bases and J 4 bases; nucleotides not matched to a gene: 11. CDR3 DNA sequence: TGTGCCAGTAGGGTTCTACGGGGACAGGGGTCCACCGGGGAGCTGTTTTTT. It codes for CASRVLRGQGSTGELFF.

The CDR3 region has the DNA TGTGCCAGCTCACCACCATACAGGGGAGAGACCCAGTACTTC. It codes for CASSPPYRGETQYF. The J gene is TRBJ2-5, the V gene TRBV18; 7 positions agree with TRBD1. Per the germline V gene, CDR1 is KGHSH and CDR2 is LQKENI. Trimming at V came to 0 bases and at J to 4 bases, leaving 2 bases not matched to a gene. CDR3 length equals 14 residues.

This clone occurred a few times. CDR3 sequence reads: CAISERGRCNQPQHF. In DNA, the CDR3 is TGTGCCATCAGTGAGAGGGGGCGTTGCAATCAGCCCCAGCATTTT. This rearrangement joins TRBV10-3 to TRBJ1-5; 7 positions match TRBD1. The V segment lost 2 bases and the J segment 2 bases; nucleotides outside the gene matches: 3. CDR3 length equals 15 residues. From germline, CDR1 is ENHRY and CDR2 SYGVKD.